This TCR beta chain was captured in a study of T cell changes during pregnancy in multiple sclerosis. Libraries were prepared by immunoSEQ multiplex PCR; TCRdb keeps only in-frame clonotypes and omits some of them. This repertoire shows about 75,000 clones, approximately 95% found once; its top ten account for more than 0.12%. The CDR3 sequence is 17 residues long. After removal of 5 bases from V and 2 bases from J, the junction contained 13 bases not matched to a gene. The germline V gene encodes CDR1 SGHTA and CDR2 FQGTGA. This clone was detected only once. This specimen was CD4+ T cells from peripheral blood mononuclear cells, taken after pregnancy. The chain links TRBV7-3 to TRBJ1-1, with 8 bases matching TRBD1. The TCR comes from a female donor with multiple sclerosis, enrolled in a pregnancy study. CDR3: CASSPWTGRSLNTEAFF. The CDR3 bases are TGTGCCAGCAGCCCCTGGACAGGGAGGAGTCTAAACACTGAAGCTTTCTTT.